This is a list of T cell receptor beta chains from one sample in a study of beta chain features in type 1 diabetes. The data were produced by immunoSEQ multiplex PCR, yet TCRdb's version contains in-frame clones alone and is incomplete. The profile shows 300,000 or so clones, around 15% of them singletons. The specimen sequenced was naive CD4+ T cells from blood. The receptors derive from a man aged 25-40 years with type 1 diabetes. Both conserved end residues are part of each CDR3. The D gene is left open where the match is weak. Clone size is given for some rows only: seen once, a few or many times, or a class if the clone is expanded.

v_gene: TRBV6-1; abundance: -; j_gene: TRBJ2-1; d_gene: TRBD2; CDR3nt: TGTGCCAGCAGTGGACAACTAGCGGGTGAGCAGTTCTTC; CDR3aa: CASSGQLAGEQFF
v_gene: TRBV2; abundance: -; j_gene: TRBJ2-7; d_gene: TRBD2; CDR3nt: TGTGCCAGCGGAGGACTAGCGGGAGCGGTCGAGCAGTACTTC; CDR3aa: CASGGLAGAVEQYF
v_gene: TRBV30; abundance: -; j_gene: TRBJ2-1; d_gene: TRBD2; CDR3nt: TGTGCCGCAGACAAGCGGGAGGGGGTTGAGCAGTTCTTC; CDR3aa: CAADKREGVEQFF
v_gene: TRBV7-2; abundance: few; j_gene: TRBJ2-7; d_gene: TRBD1; CDR3nt: TGTGCCAGCAGCTTACAAGGACAGGGTTCCTACGAGCAGTACTTC; CDR3aa: CASSLQGQGSYEQYF
v_gene: TRBV19; abundance: few; j_gene: TRBJ2-1; d_gene: -; CDR3nt: TGTGCCAGTAGTATACACGCCCCGAGATCCTACAATGAGCAGTTCTTC; CDR3aa: CASSIHAPRSYNEQFF
v_gene: TRBV6-5; abundance: -; j_gene: TRBJ2-3; d_gene: TRBD1; CDR3nt: TGTGCCAGCAGTTACAGGGGGCGCCTATCAGATACGCAGTATTTT; CDR3aa: CASSYRGRLSDTQYF
v_gene: TRBV11-2; abundance: -; j_gene: TRBJ2-5; d_gene: -; CDR3nt: TGTGCCAGCAGCCCTACTCAAGAGACCCAGTACTTC; CDR3aa: CASSPTQETQYF
v_gene: TRBV28; abundance: -; j_gene: TRBJ2-5; d_gene: -; CDR3nt: TGTGCCAGCAGCCTTCCGAGATCGGAGTGGACCCAGTACTTC; CDR3aa: CASSLPRSEWTQYF
v_gene: TRBV7-3; abundance: -; j_gene: TRBJ2-7; d_gene: -; CDR3nt: TGTGCCAGCAGCCCAGGACAGACGAGCTCCTACGAGCAGTACTTC; CDR3aa: CASSPGQTSSYEQYF
v_gene: TRBV4-3; abundance: -; j_gene: TRBJ1-2; d_gene: TRBD1; CDR3nt: TGCGCCAGCAGCCAATCTCGGACAGGGACGTATGGCTACACCTTC; CDR3aa: CASSQSRTGTYGYTF
v_gene: TRBV28; abundance: -; j_gene: TRBJ2-5; d_gene: TRBD1; CDR3nt: TGTGCCAGCAAGGGACAGGGATGGGAGACCCAGTACTTC; CDR3aa: CASKGQGWETQYF
v_gene: TRBV15; abundance: -; j_gene: TRBJ1-4; d_gene: -; CDR3nt: TGTGCCACCAGCAGAGTCAGGACTCCGACGGAAAAACTGTTTTTT; CDR3aa: CATSRVRTPTEKLFF
v_gene: TRBV5-1; abundance: -; j_gene: TRBJ1-1; d_gene: TRBD1; CDR3nt: TGCGCCAGCAGCACGGGACAGATGAACACTGAAGCTTTCTTT; CDR3aa: CASSTGQMNTEAFF
v_gene: TRBV7-2; abundance: -; j_gene: TRBJ1-3; d_gene: -; CDR3nt: TGTGCCAGCACCTTCGGGGGTTCTGGAAACACCATATATTTT; CDR3aa: CASTFGGSGNTIYF
v_gene: TRBV30; abundance: few; j_gene: TRBJ2-3; d_gene: TRBD2; CDR3nt: TGTGCCTGGAAGACTAGCGGGGGCACAGATACGCAGTATTTT; CDR3aa: CAWKTSGGTDTQYF
v_gene: TRBV9; abundance: few; j_gene: TRBJ2-3; d_gene: -; CDR3nt: TGTGCCAGCAGCGTAGTAGACACCACCTCGCAGTATTTT; CDR3aa: CASSVVDTTSQYF
v_gene: TRBV6-6; abundance: few; j_gene: TRBJ1-2; d_gene: TRBD1; CDR3nt: TGTGCCAGCAGCCTCGGGGCAGGGGGTAACTATGGCTACACCTTC; CDR3aa: CASSLGAGGNYGYTF
v_gene: TRBV9; abundance: -; j_gene: TRBJ2-3; d_gene: -; CDR3nt: TGTGCCAGCAGCGCCAGGGACTCCTACACAGATACGCAGTATTTT; CDR3aa: CASSARDSYTDTQYF
v_gene: TRBV5-4; abundance: -; j_gene: TRBJ1-5; d_gene: TRBD1; CDR3nt: TGTGCCAGCAGCTTTACAGGGGAAGGGGGCAATCAGCCCCAGCATTTT; CDR3aa: CASSFTGEGGNQPQHF
v_gene: TRBV10-3; abundance: -; j_gene: TRBJ2-1; d_gene: TRBD2; CDR3nt: TGTGCCATCAGCACCGGGACTAGCACCTACAATGAGCAGTTCTTC; CDR3aa: CAISTGTSTYNEQFF
v_gene: TRBV28; abundance: few; j_gene: TRBJ2-5; d_gene: -; CDR3nt: TGTGCCAGCAGTGGACTACCACAAGAGACCCAGTACTTC; CDR3aa: CASSGLPQETQYF
v_gene: TRBV4-1; abundance: -; j_gene: TRBJ1-4; d_gene: -; CDR3nt: TGCGCCAGCAGCCAAGATTGGGCCAGGGTACTGTTTTTT; CDR3aa: CASSQDWARVLFF
v_gene: TRBV19; abundance: -; j_gene: TRBJ2-1; d_gene: TRBD1; CDR3nt: TGTGCCAGTATCTCCCGTGGGGACAGGGGTGAGCAGTTCTTC; CDR3aa: CASISRGDRGEQFF
v_gene: TRBV7-2; abundance: -; j_gene: TRBJ2-5; d_gene: -; CDR3nt: TGTGCCAGCAGCTTAGGGACAGCTCAAGAGACCCAGTACTTC; CDR3aa: CASSLGTAQETQYF
v_gene: TRBV9; abundance: few; j_gene: TRBJ1-1; d_gene: -; CDR3nt: TGTGCCAGCAGCGTAGATCCAGGCATGAACACTGAAGCTTTCTTT; CDR3aa: CASSVDPGMNTEAFF
v_gene: TRBV7-9; abundance: few; j_gene: TRBJ2-1; d_gene: TRBD2; CDR3nt: TGTGCCAGCAGCGCCCCGGGACTAGTCTACAATGAGCAGTTCTTC; CDR3aa: CASSAPGLVYNEQFF
v_gene: TRBV6-5; abundance: -; j_gene: TRBJ2-1; d_gene: TRBD2; CDR3nt: TGTGCCAGCAGAAGTAGCGGGAGGGGCTACAATGAGCAGTTCTTC; CDR3aa: CASRSSGRGYNEQFF
v_gene: TRBV7-9; abundance: -; j_gene: TRBJ2-1; d_gene: TRBD2; CDR3nt: TGTGCCAGCAGCTCGAGGGGACTAGCGGGATTTTGGGACAATGAGCAGTTCTTC; CDR3aa: CASSSRGLAGFWDNEQFF
v_gene: TRBV10-3; abundance: -; j_gene: TRBJ2-1; d_gene: TRBD1; CDR3nt: TGTGCCATCAGTAGAAAAGGGGGCGGCGATTCCTACAATGAGCAGTTCTTC; CDR3aa: CAISRKGGGDSYNEQFF
v_gene: TRBV6-5; abundance: -; j_gene: TRBJ2-7; d_gene: TRBD1; CDR3nt: TGTGCCAGCAGTGTGGGCGGGACAGGGGTGTACGAGCAGTACTTC; CDR3aa: CASSVGGTGVYEQYF
v_gene: TRBV18; abundance: -; j_gene: TRBJ2-5; d_gene: -; CDR3nt: TGTGCCAGCTCACCACTTCAGGGCTGGGAGACCCAGTACTTC; CDR3aa: CASSPLQGWETQYF
v_gene: TRBV4-1; abundance: few; j_gene: TRBJ1-4; d_gene: -; CDR3nt: TGCGCCAGCAGCCAAGGAGAGATCCGGAATGAAAAACTGTTTTTT; CDR3aa: CASSQGEIRNEKLFF
v_gene: TRBV28; abundance: -; j_gene: TRBJ2-7; d_gene: -; CDR3nt: TGTGCCAGCAGTTCTCCTGGCGGCTTCGCTGAGGGTGACGAGCAGTACTTC; CDR3aa: CASSSPGGFAEGDEQYF